This T cell receptor beta chain was observed in a study of blood T cells in healthy people across ages. The authors extracted at least 6 micrograms of total RNA per sample. With a J-beta primer mix and a sample-barcoded 5' primer, a second PCR ran 7 to 11 cycles. TCRdb re-analysed the 5' RACE reads in MiXCR, keeping a single row per CDR3 protein. The data hold roughly 1,500,000 distinct CDR3 sequences, with around two fifths observed a single time. J lost 0 bases, V lost 0 bases, and 10 bases had no gene match. The CDR3 extends over 20 amino acids. In germline, CDR1 is LGHNA, CDR2 YNFKEQ. The source of this sequence is a woman under 30 in good health. The specimen sequenced was blood. The gene calls are TRBV4-2 and TRBJ2-6; 8 bases map to TRBD1. CDR3: CASSQEKIGQGYSGANVLTF. DNA of the CDR3: TGTGCCAGCAGCCAAGAGAAAATTGGACAGGGTTACTCTGGGGCCAACGTCCTGACTTTC.